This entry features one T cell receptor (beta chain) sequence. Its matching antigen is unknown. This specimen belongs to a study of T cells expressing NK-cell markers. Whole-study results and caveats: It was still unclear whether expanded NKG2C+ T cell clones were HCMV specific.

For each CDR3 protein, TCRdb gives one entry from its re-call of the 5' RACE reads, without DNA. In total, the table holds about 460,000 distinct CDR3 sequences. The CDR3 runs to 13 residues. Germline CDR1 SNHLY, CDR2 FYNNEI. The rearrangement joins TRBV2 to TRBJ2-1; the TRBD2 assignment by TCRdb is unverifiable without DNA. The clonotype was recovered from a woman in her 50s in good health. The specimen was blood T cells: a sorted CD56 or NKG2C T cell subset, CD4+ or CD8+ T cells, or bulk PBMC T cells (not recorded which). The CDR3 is CASKTSGFNEQFF.